The present T cell receptor beta chain was sequenced within a study of T cell repertoires in cytomegalovirus infection. Looking at the study overall: CMV epitopes used comprised recently identified HLA-C-restricted ones and well-studied HLA-B-restricted ones.

Study outcomes and limitations: It was HLA-C-restricted CMV-specific TCR beta clonotypes that dominated the response ex vivo. The study identified carriers of CMV plus the relevant HLA from cumulative public TCR beta family frequency.

To note about this clonotype: The antigen is unknown.

TCRdb independently ran MiXCR on the reads; one entry per CDR3 protein. The sample carries 380,000 or so distinct CDR3 sequences, just under 35% recorded once. CDR1 is MGHDK and CDR2 is SYGVNS in the germline V gene. V lost 2 bases and J 7 bases, leaving 14 bases between the germline ends. This CDR3 comprises 14 residues. The sample in question was cultured PBMCs, obtained from culture after CMV antigen stimulation. This chain uses TRBV25-1 with TRBJ2-5; no definite D call. The TCR originated in a human donor in good health (CMV status not recorded). Some clones in this sample may be carry-over from other donors' samples. As DNA, the CDR3 is TGTGCCAGCAGTGAAAGAACAGTTATTGGGACCCAGTACTTC. Translating gives CASSERTVIGTQYF.